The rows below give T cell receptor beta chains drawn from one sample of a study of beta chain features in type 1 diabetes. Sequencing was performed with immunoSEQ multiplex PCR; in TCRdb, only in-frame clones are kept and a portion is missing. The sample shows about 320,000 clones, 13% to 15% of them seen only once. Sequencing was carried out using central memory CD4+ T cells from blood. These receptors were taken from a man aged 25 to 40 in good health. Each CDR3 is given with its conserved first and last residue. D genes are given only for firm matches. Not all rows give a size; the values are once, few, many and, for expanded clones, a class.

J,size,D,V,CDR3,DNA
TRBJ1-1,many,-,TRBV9,CASSVGVGNTEAFF,TGTGCCAGCAGCGTAGGTGTAGGGAACACTGAAGCTTTCTTT
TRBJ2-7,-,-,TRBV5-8,CASSFLIAVSYEQYF,TGTGCCAGCAGCTTTTTGATAGCGGTCTCCTACGAGCAGTACTTC
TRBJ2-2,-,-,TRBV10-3,CAILIRVGGELFF,TGTGCCATCTTAATCAGGGTCGGCGGGGAGCTGTTTTTT
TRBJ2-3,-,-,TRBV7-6,CASSLVGGVITDTQYF,TGTGCCAGCAGCTTAGTGGGCGGGGTGATTACAGATACGCAGTATTTT
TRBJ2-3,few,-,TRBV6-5,CASSPGGHTDTQYF,TGTGCCAGCAGTCCCGGGGGGCACACAGATACGCAGTATTTT
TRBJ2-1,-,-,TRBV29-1,CSVSPAANEQFF,TGCAGCGTTTCTCCAGCGGCAAATGAGCAGTTCTTC
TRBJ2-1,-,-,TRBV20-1,CSPVSGNEQFF,TGCAGTCCCGTCAGTGGCAATGAGCAGTTCTTC
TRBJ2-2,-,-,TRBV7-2,CASSLVSSVGSGELFF,TGTGCCAGCAGCTTAGTTAGCTCGGTTGGCTCCGGGGAGCTGTTTTTT
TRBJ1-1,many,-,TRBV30,CACLRDFEAFF,TGTGCCTGCCTAAGGGACTTTGAAGCTTTCTTT
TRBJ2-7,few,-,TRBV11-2,CASSLGPGQAYEQYF,TGTGCCAGCAGCTTAGGTCCAGGGCAGGCCTACGAGCAGTACTTC
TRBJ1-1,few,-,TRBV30,CAWNLNRATEAFF,TGTGCCTGGAATTTAAACAGGGCCACTGAAGCTTTCTTT
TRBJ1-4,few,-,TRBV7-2,CASRPGTVNEKLFF,TGTGCCAGCAGGCCTGGTACAGTTAATGAAAAACTGTTTTTT
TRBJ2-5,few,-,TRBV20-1,CSARLQETQYF,TGCAGTGCTAGACTTCAAGAGACCCAGTACTTC
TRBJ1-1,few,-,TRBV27,CASSFLTGNTEAFF,TGTGCCAGCAGTTTCCTTACAGGGAACACTGAAGCTTTCTTT
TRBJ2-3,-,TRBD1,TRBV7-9,CASSYAGTGGIRRTDTQYF,TGTGCCAGCAGCTACGCCGGGACAGGGGGGATTCGACGCACAGATACGCAGTATTTT
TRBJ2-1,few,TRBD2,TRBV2,CASSGGTSRKGEQFF,TGTGCCAGCAGTGGTGGGACTAGCAGGAAAGGTGAGCAGTTCTTC
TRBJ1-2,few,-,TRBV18,CASSQDEGRYGYTF,TGTGCCAGCTCACAAGACGAGGGCCGGTATGGCTACACCTTC
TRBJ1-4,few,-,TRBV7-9,CASSFLGVEKLFF,TGTGCCAGCAGTTTTTTGGGGGTGGAAAAACTGTTTTTT
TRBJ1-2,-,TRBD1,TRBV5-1,CASRPGQPYYGYTF,TGCGCCAGCAGACCGGGACAGCCTTACTATGGCTACACCTTC
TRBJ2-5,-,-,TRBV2,CATRRQAETQYF,TGTGCCACACGGAGACAGGCTGAGACCCAGTACTTC
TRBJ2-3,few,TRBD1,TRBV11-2,CASSFTGGADTQYF,TGTGCCAGCAGCTTTACAGGGGGCGCAGATACGCAGTATTTT
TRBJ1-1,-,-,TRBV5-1,CASSVQGMDTEAFF,TGCGCCAGCAGCGTACAGGGCATGGACACTGAAGCTTTCTTT
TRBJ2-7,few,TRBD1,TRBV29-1,CSVEDRDRAHEQYF,TGCAGCGTTGAAGATCGGGACAGGGCCCACGAGCAGTACTTC
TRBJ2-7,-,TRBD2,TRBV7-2,CASSRLAGLEQYF,TGTGCCAGCAGCCGACTAGCGGGGCTCGAGCAGTACTTC
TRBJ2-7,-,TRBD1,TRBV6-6,CASSPPGQGVTYEQYF,TGTGCCAGCAGCCCCCCTGGACAGGGGGTAACCTACGAGCAGTACTTC
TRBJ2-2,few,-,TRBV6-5,CASSELQGAGELFF,TGTGCCAGCAGTGAGCTACAGGGTGCCGGGGAGCTGTTTTTT
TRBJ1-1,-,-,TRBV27,CASSSLKGKAFF,TGTGCCAGCAGTTCCCTTAAGGGTAAGGCTTTCTTT
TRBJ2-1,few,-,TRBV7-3,CASSLTSRSSGEQFF,TGTGCCAGCAGCTTAACGAGCAGGTCGAGCGGTGAGCAGTTCTTC
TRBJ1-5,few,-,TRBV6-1,CASSGEGFTGNQPQHF,TGTGCCAGCAGTGGAGAAGGGTTCACAGGCAATCAGCCCCAGCATTTT
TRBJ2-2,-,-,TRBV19,CASSIAGTNTGELFF,TGTGCCAGTAGTATAGCGGGAACGAACACCGGGGAGCTGTTTTTT
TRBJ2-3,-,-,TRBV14,CASSRVGQRLSF,TGTGCCAGCAGTCGGGTAGGACAACGTCTCTCCTTT
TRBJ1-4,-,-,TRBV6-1,CASRTGRADEKLFF,TGTGCCAGCAGGACCGGGAGGGCGGATGAAAAACTGTTTTTT
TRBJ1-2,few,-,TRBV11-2,CASSSPEGLVVNGYTF,TGTGCCAGCAGCTCCCCGGAAGGGCTGGTGGTAAATGGCTACACCTTC
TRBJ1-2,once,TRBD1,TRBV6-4,CASTARTGAHGYTF,TGTGCCAGCACGGCGCGGACAGGGGCACATGGCTACACCTTC
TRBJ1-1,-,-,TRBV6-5,CASNRHQNTEAFF,TGTGCCAGCAACCGCCACCAGAACACTGAAGCTTTCTTT
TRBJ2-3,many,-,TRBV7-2,CASSLDPHPTDTQYF,TGTGCCAGCAGCTTGGATCCACATCCCACAGATACGCAGTATTTT
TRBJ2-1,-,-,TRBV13,CASSPLNEQFF,TGTGCCAGCAGCCCCCTGAATGAGCAGTTCTTC
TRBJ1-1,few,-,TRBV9,CASSVARVGTEAFF,TGTGCCAGCAGCGTAGCGAGGGTAGGCACTGAAGCTTTCTTT
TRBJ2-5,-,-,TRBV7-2,CASSFNTGIGETQYF,TGTGCCAGCAGCTTCAACACGGGAATCGGAGAGACCCAGTACTTC
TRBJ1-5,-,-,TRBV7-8,CASSPMAGGAISNQPQHF,TGTGCCAGCAGCCCGATGGCCGGGGGGGCGATAAGCAATCAGCCCCAGCATTTT
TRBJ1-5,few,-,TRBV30,CAWSSGRDNQPQHF,TGTGCCTGGAGTTCAGGCAGGGATAACCAGCCCCAGCATTTT
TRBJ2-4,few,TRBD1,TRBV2,CASSEAKGAGNIQYF,TGTGCCAGCAGTGAAGCCAAGGGGGCAGGAAACATTCAGTACTTC
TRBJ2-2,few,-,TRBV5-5,CASSSFGGDATGELFF,TGTGCCAGCAGCTCGTTCGGGGGTGACGCCACCGGGGAGCTGTTTTTT
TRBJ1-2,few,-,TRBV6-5,CASSYTGGNYGYTF,TGTGCCAGCAGTTACACAGGAGGGAACTATGGCTACACCTTC
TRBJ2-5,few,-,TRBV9,CASSVGVYQETQYF,TGTGCCAGCAGCGTAGGGGTGTACCAAGAGACCCAGTACTTC
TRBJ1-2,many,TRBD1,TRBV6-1,CASSELGQGASGYTF,TGTGCCAGCAGTGAATTGGGACAGGGGGCTTCTGGCTACACCTTC
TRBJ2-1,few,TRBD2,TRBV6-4,CASSKTRGADEQFF,TGTGCCAGCAGTAAAACGCGGGGGGCGGATGAGCAGTTCTTC
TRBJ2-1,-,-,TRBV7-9,CASSSLGAGGHNEQFF,TGTGCCAGCAGTTCGTTAGGGGCAGGGGGGCACAATGAGCAGTTCTTC